This T cell receptor (beta chain) was documented in a study of glioma-infiltrating T cells after dendritic cell vaccination. Study-level background: Dendritic cells derived from monocytes and pulsed with autologous tumor lysate formed the vaccine.

About this clone itself: A read error may produce the germline difference seen at one junction end. This CDR3 is also generated by other DNA sequences in the sample.

The CDR3 is made up of 15 amino acids. Germline V gene sequence: CDR1 MNHEY, CDR2 SVGAGI. Data came from immunoSEQ multiplex PCR; TCRdb stores just in-frame clones and leaves some out. Here the sample spans around 60,000 clones, around 86% being singletons. Stated time point: after dendritic cell vaccination, including at tumor progression/relapse. Fresh-frozen tumor tissue and more than two years of survival data were available for all. Sequencing used blood, obtained after dendritic cell vaccination. The source is a human donor with glioblastoma. The chain uses TRBV6-5 and TRBJ1-6; D is possibly TRBD1 (6 bases). As DNA, the CDR3 is TGCGCCAGCAGTTCAACAGGGTACTATAATTCACCCCTCCACTTT. Encoded protein: CASSSTGYYNSPLHF.